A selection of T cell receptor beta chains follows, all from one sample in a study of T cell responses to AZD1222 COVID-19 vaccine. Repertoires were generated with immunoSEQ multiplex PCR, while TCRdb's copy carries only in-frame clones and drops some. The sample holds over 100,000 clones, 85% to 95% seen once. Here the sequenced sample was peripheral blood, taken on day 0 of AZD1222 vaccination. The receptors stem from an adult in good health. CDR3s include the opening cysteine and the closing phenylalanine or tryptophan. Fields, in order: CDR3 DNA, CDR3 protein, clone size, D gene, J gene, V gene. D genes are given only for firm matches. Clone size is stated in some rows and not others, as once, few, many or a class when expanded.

TGTGCCAGCAGCGTAGCTTTGGCGGGGAGCACAGATACGCAGTATTTT CASSVALAGSTDTQYF NA NA TRBJ2-3 TRBV9
TGTGCCAGCAGTGGTCAGGGTTATCAGCCCCAGCATTTT CASSGQGYQPQHF NA NA TRBJ1-5 TRBV2
TGTGCCAGCAGACAGCGGGGCACAGATACGCAGTATTTT CASRQRGTDTQYF NA NA TRBJ2-3 TRBV25-1
TGTGCCATCAGCGGGGACAGGGGGGGTGACGAGCAGTACTTC CAISGDRGGDEQYF NA TRBD1 TRBJ2-7 TRBV10-3
TGTGCCAGCAGTTCCCGACAGGCGTTTGGGGAAAAACTGTTTTTT CASSSRQAFGEKLFF NA NA TRBJ1-4 TRBV28
TGCGCCAGCAGCCCAATCGACAGGTACTCACCCCTCCACTTT CASSPIDRYSPLHF NA NA TRBJ1-6 TRBV4-1
TGTGCCAGCAGCGTAGACCCGGGGAAGAATCAGCCCCAGCATTTT CASSVDPGKNQPQHF NA NA TRBJ1-5 TRBV9
TGTGCCAGCAGCTTAGGACTAGCGTCCCACGAGCAGTACTTC CASSLGLASHEQYF NA TRBD2 TRBJ2-7 TRBV11-1
TGTGCCAGCAGCTTAGGCCAGGGAGGGAAGCAGTTCTTC CASSLGQGGKQFF few TRBD2 TRBJ2-1 TRBV7-3
TGTGCCAGCAGCCACGGGACGACTAGCGGGAGTCGAGAGACCCAGTACTTC CASSHGTTSGSRETQYF NA TRBD2 TRBJ2-5 TRBV7-9
TGTGCCAGCAGCCAGGGTGGCGGGAGGGCGTACGAGCAGTACTTC CASSQGGGRAYEQYF NA TRBD2 TRBJ2-7 TRBV5-4
TGTGCCACCCGAAGCTCCTACGAGCAGTACTTC CATRSSYEQYF NA NA TRBJ2-7 TRBV27
TGTGCCAGCAGTCATGATTTCAATCAGCCCCAGCATTTT CASSHDFNQPQHF once NA TRBJ1-5 TRBV6-2/TRBV6-3
TGCGCCAGCATTTATAGCGGGGTCGGGGAGCTGTTTTTT CASIYSGVGELFF NA TRBD2 TRBJ2-2 TRBV10-1
TGTGCCAGCAGCTTAGATTCGGCGGGAGGGTCCTACGAGCAGTACTTC CASSLDSAGGSYEQYF NA TRBD2 TRBJ2-7 TRBV11-2
TGTGCCAGCAGAGGGACAGGGGGCGATGAGCAGTTCTTC CASRGTGGDEQFF NA TRBD1 TRBJ2-1 TRBV2
TGCAGTGCTAGTCCTGGTTTCCGGGAGACCCAGTACTTC CSASPGFRETQYF NA NA TRBJ2-5 TRBV20-1
TGTGCCTGGAGTGTACGAGGACCGTATATCTTC CAWSVRGPYIF NA NA TRBJ2-1 TRBV30
TGTGCCACCAGTGATCGGGACTACCCCAGCACAGATACGCAGTATTTT CATSDRDYPSTDTQYF NA TRBD2 TRBJ2-3 TRBV24-1
TGCAGTGCTAGTACAATGTTGGGAGACTCGAGAGCTTTCTTT CSASTMLGDSRAFF NA NA TRBJ1-1 TRBV20-1
TGCGCCAGCAGCGTATGGGACAGCTCCTACGAGCAGTACTTC CASSVWDSSYEQYF NA TRBD1 TRBJ2-7 TRBV5-1
TGCGCCAGCAGCTTGGGACAGAACGGTGGCTACACCTTC CASSLGQNGGYTF NA NA TRBJ1-2 TRBV5-1
TGTGCCAGTAGTATAGATCACGGCAGGTGGTATAGCAATCAGCCCCAGCATTTT CASSIDHGRWYSNQPQHF NA NA TRBJ1-5 TRBV19
TGTGCCAGCAGTTACCTGCCAGGGACTAGAAATCAGCCCCAGCATTTT CASSYLPGTRNQPQHF NA NA TRBJ1-5 TRBV6-6
TGTGCCAGCAGCTTATCGGTTCAGGGGACCCAGTACTTC CASSLSVQGTQYF NA NA TRBJ2-5 TRBV11-2
TGTGCCAGCAGCACCCTAAAGGACAGAACTAACTATGGCTACACCTTC CASSTLKDRTNYGYTF NA NA TRBJ1-2 TRBV5-4
TGTGCCAGCAGCCTTGGGACTGGGGGGCCCTACGAGCAGTACTTC CASSLGTGGPYEQYF NA NA TRBJ2-7 TRBV3-1/TRBV3-2
TGCGCCAGCAGTGAGTACGCTAGCGCCCACAATGAGCAGTTCTTC CASSEYASAHNEQFF NA NA TRBJ2-1 TRBV10-2
TGCGCCAGCATGGGAAGAGGGGAGATGAACACTGAAGCTTTCTTT CASMGRGEMNTEAFF NA NA TRBJ1-1 TRBV23-1
TGTGCCAGCAGTCCGGGACAGGTCACAGATACGCAGTATTTT CASSPGQVTDTQYF NA TRBD1 TRBJ2-3 TRBV6-5
TGCGCCAGCAGCGCAACTCCGGGTAACTATGGCTACACCTTC CASSATPGNYGYTF NA NA TRBJ1-2 TRBV5-1
TGTGCCAGCAGCCAAGAGGGGACACCGGATTCACCCCTCCACTTT CASSQEGTPDSPLHF NA NA TRBJ1-6 TRBV4-2
TGCGCCAGCAGCCCTCCCCGGTCATCCTACGAGCAGTACTTC CASSPPRSSYEQYF NA NA TRBJ2-7 TRBV23-1
TGTGCCAGCAGTTTAAACGGCGGCCAAGGGCTGTTTTTT CASSLNGGQGLFF NA NA TRBJ2-2 TRBV12-3/TRBV12-4
TGTGCCAGCAGCACCCTCAGGGGGGGGGCCAACGTCCTGACTTTC CASSTLRGGANVLTF NA TRBD1 TRBJ2-6 TRBV6-5
TGTGCCAGCAGTTTATCCCGGGACAGGGCCCCCGAAAAACTGTTTTTT CASSLSRDRAPEKLFF NA TRBD1 TRBJ1-4 TRBV28
TGCAGCGTGGGGGGGCAGGGAAGACCCTACGAGCAGTACTTC CSVGGQGRPYEQYF NA NA TRBJ2-7 TRBV29-1
TGTGCCACCAGTGATTCCCGGGGCCCAAGTACTGCAGATACGCAGTATTTT CATSDSRGPSTADTQYF NA NA TRBJ2-3 TRBV24-1
TGTGCCAGCAGTTTACAATTGGGACTAGCGGGACGCGAGCAGTACTTC CASSLQLGLAGREQYF NA TRBD2 TRBJ2-7 TRBV27
TGTGCCAGCTCACCAGGCCAGCCCAATGAAAAACTGTTTTTT CASSPGQPNEKLFF NA NA TRBJ1-4 TRBV18
TGTGCCATCAGTGGCGAATGGAATACGCAGTATTTT CAISGEWNTQYF once NA TRBJ2-3 TRBV10-3